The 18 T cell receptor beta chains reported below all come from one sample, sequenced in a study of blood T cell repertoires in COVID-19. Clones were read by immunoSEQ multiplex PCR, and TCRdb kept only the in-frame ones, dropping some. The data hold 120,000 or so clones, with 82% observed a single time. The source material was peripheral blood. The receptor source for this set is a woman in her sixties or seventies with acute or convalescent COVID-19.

The CDR3 spells CASSSTRGHLPYF. In DNA form, the CDR3 reads TGTGCCAGCAGCTCTACCAGGGGACACCTGCCGTATTTT. J is TRBJ2-3 and V is TRBV11-3, with a weak D call TRBD1 (6 bases). CDR1 is SGHNT and CDR2 is YENEEA in the germline V gene. The CDR3 length is 13 residues. V lost 4 bases and J 14 bases, leaving 19 bases between the germline ends.

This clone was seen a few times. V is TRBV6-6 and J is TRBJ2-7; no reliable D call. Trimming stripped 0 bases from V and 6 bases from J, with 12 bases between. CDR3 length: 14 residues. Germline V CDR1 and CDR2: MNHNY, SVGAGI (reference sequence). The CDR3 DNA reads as TGTGCCAGCAGTTACTCGACTTCTAGGCCCGAGCAGTACTTC. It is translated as CASSYSTSRPEQYF.

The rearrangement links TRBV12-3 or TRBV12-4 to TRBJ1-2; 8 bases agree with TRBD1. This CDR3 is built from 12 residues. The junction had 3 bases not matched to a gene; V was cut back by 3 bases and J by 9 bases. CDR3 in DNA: TGTGCCAGCAGTTTCCACAGGGGGAGCTACACCTTC. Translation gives CASSFHRGSYTF.

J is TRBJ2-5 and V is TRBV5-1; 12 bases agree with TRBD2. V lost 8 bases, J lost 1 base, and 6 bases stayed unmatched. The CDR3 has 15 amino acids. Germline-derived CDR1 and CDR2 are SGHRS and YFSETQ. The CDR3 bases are TGCGCCAGTAAGAGACTAGCGGGGGTCCAAGAGACCCAGTACTTC. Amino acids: CASKRLAGVQETQYF.

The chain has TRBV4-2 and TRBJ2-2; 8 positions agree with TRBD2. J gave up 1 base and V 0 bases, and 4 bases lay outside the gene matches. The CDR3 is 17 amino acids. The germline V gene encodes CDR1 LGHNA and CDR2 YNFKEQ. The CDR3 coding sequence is TGTGCCAGCAGCCAAGAAAGCCTAGCGGGGAACACCGGGGAGCTGTTTTTT. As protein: CASSQESLAGNTGELFF.

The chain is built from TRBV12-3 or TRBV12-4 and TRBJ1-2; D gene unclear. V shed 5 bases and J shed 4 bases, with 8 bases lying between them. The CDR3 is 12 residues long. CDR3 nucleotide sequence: TGTGCCAGCAGTACCCAAGCCTATGGCTACACCTTC. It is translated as CASSTQAYGYTF.

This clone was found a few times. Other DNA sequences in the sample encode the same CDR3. The CDR3 DNA follows: TGTGCCAGCAGCCCCCGACAGGGTGATTCACCCCTCCACTTT. It translates to CASSPRQGDSPLHF. J is TRBJ1-6 and V is TRBV3-1 (or the pseudogene TRBV3-2); TRBD1 agrees at 7 bases. J was trimmed by 8 bases and V by 4 bases; bases with no gene match: 5. There are 14 residues in the CDR3. Germline CDR1 and CDR2: LGHDT and YNNKEL (reference sequence).

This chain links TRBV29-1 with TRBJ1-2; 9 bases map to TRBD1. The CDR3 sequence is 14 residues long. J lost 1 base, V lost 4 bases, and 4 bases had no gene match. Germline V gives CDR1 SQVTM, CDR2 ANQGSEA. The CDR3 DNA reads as TGCAGCGTTGGGGGACAGGGAAGTAACTATGGCTACACCTTC. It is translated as CSVGGQGSNYGYTF.

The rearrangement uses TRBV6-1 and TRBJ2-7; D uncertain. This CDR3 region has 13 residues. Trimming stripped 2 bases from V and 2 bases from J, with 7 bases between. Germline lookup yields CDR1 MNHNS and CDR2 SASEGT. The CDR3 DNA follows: TGTGCCAGCAGTGAATACAGAGCCTACGAGCAGTACTTC. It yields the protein CASSEYRAYEQYF.

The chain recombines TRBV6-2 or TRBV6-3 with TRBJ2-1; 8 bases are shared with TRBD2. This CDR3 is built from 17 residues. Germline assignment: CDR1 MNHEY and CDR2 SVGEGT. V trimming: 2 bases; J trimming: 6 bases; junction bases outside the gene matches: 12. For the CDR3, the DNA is TGTGCCAGCAGTTACGATAGGCGGGGGGAATGGCGCAATGAGCAGTTCTTC. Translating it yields CASSYDRRGEWRNEQFF.

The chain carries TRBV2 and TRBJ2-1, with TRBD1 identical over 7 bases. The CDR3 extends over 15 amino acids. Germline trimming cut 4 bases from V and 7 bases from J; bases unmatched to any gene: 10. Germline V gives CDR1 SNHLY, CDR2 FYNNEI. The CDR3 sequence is CASSADRGLENEQFF. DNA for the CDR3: TGTGCCAGCAGTGCGGATAGGGGGCTAGAAAATGAGCAGTTCTTC.

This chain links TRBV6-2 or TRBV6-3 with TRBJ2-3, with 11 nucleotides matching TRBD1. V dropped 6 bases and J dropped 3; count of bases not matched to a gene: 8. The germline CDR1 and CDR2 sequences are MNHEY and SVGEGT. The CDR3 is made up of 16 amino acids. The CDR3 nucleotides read TGTGCCAGCAGCCGGGACAGGGGGAGGGGGACAGATACGCAGTATTTT. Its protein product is CASSRDRGRGTDTQYF.

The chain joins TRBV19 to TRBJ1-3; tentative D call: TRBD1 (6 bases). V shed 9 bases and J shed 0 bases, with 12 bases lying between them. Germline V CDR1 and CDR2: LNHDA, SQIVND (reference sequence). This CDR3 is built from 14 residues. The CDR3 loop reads CASHRDGSGNTIYF. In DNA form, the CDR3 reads TGTGCCAGCCACAGGGACGGCTCTGGAAACACCATATATTTT.

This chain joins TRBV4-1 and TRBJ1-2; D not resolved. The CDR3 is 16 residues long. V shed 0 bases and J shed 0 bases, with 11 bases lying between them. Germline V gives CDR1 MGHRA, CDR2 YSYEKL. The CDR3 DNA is TGCGCCAGCAGCCAAGATTCTAACAGCCCTAACTATGGCTACACCTTC. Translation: CASSQDSNSPNYGYTF.

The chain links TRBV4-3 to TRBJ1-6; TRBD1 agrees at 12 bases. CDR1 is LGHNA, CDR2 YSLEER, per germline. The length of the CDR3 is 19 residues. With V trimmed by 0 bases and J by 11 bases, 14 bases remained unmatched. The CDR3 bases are TGCGCCAGCAGCCAAGATCGGGCGGGCCTGGGACAGGGGGCTGCACCCCTCCACTTT. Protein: CASSQDRAGLGQGAAPLHF.

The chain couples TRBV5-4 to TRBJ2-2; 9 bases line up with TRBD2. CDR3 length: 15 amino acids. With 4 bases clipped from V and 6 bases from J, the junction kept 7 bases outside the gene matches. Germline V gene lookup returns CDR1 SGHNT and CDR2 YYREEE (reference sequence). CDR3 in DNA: TGTGCCAGCAGCAGGCGGGGGGGCGGCGCCGGGGAGCTGTTTTTT. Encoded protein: CASSRRGGGAGELFF.

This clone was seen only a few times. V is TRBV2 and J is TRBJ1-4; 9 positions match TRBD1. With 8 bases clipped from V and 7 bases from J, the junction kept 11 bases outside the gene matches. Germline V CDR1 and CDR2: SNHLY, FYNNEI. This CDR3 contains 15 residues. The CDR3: CASLYSGTGSEKLFF. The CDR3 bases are TGTGCCAGCCTTTATTCCGGGACAGGGAGTGAAAAACTGTTTTTT.

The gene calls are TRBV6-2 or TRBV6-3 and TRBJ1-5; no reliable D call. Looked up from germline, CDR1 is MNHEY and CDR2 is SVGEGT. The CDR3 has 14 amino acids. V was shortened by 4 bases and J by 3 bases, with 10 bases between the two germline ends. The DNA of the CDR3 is TGTGCCAGCAGTTCGGCCGGGGACAATCAGCCCCAGCATTTT. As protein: CASSSAGDNQPQHF.